The entry below describes one TCR beta chain. Its specificity is not known. The sample contains more than one DNA sequence encoding this CDR3. The sample is drawn from a study of shared clonotypes between healthy human individuals. Study overall: Donors consisted of a couple of women and three men between 18 and 49. Findings of the study overall: The four-donor shared clonotypes exceeded non-shared clonotypes in generation probability, with non-shared ones scoring lower.

Naive CD8 cells were CD45RO-negative, positively selected for CCR7, excluding terminally differentiated effector memory CD45RA+ cells. The study drew its donors from healthy HIV-negative adults without recent acute infections or vaccinations. Per the authors' pipeline: ImmunoSEQ only sent back junction sequences with no quality scores, so filtering was done differently. The assay was immunoSEQ multiplex PCR, and TCRdb's table has in-frame clones only and misses some. V, J and clone size were drawn from that table, and D and trimming were deduced from the DNA. The repertoire holds around 2,000,000 clones, with 85% to 95% as singletons. V shed 0 bases and J shed 1 base, with 9 bases lying between them. Germline CDR1 reads MNHEY; CDR2 reads SVGAGI. The length of the CDR3 is 15 residues.

The receptor comes from a man between 18 and 29 years old in good health. The genes are TRBV6-5 and TRBJ2-5; tentatively, D is TRBD2 (5 bases). Sequenced sample: naive CD8+ T cells sorted from blood. CDR3 coding DNA: TGTGCCAGCAGTTACTCGGGTACTAGCCAAGAGACCCAGTACTTC. The encoded protein is CASSYSGTSQETQYF.